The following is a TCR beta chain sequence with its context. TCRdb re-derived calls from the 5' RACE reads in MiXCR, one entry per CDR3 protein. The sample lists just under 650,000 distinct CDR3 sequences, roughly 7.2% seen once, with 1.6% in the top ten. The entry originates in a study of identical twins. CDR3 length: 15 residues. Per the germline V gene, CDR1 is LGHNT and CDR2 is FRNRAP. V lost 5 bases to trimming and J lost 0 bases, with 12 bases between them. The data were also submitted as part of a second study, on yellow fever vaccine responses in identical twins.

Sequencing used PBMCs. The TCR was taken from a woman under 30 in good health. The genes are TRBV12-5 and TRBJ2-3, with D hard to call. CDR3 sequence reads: CASGPDGTSTDTQYF. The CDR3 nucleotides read TGTGCTAGTGGTCCCGACGGAACTAGCACAGATACGCAGTATTTT. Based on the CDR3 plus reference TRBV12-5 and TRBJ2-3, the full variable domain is DARVTQTPRHKVTEMGQEVTMRCQPILGHNTVFWYRQTMMQGLELLAYFRNRAPLDDSGMPKDRFSAEMPDATLATLKIQPSEPRDSAVYFCASGPDGTSTDTQYFGPGTRLTVL.